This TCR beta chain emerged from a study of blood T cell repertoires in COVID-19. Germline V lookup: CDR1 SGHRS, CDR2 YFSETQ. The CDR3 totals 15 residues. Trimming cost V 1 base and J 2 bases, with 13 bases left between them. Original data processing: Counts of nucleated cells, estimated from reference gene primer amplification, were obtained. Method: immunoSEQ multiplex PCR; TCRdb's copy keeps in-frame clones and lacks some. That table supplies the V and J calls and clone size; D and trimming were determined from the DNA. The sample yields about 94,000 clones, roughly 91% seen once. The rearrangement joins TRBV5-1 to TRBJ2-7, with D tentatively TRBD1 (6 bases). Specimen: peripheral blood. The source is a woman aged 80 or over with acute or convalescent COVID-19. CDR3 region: CASSLSGAGAYEQYF. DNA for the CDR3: TGCGCCAGCAGCTTGTCTGGCGCAGGGGCCTACGAGCAGTACTTC. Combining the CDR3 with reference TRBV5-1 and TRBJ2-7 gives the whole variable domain KAGVTQTPRYLIKTRGQQVTLSCSPISGHRSVSWYQQTPGQGLQFLFEYFSETQRNKGNFPGRFSGRQFSNSRSEMNVSTLELGDSALYLCASSLSGAGAYEQYFGPGTRLTVT.